A single sample is the source of the 2 T cell receptor beta chains below, sequenced in a study of identifying expanded T cells in peripheral blood. Some clones are missing from TCRdb's copy, which holds only in-frame ones; the method was immunoSEQ multiplex PCR. The sample lists under 100,000 clones, approximately 81% occurring once. Material for sequencing was blood. The receptors originated from a person aged 18 to 70 in good health.

V and J are TRBV1 and TRBJ2-7; the tabulated D call, TRBD2, remains unverified against the DNA. TRBV1 corresponds to a pseudogene. This CDR3 region has 16 residues. CDR3 residues: CTSIVLGTSRIYEQYF. The DNA for the CDR3 is TGCACCAGCATAGTCCTCGGAACTAGCAGAATCTACGAGCAGTACTTC.

The chain joins TRBV14 to TRBJ1-2; the match to TRBD1 covers 9 bases. V shed 2 bases and J 4 bases; nucleotides not matched to a gene: 2. The CDR3 has 14 amino acids. Per germline, CDR1 SGHDN and CDR2 FVKESK. This CDR3 is CASSQMGQGYGYTF. CDR3 DNA: TGTGCCAGCAGCCAAATGGGACAGGGCTATGGCTACACCTTC.